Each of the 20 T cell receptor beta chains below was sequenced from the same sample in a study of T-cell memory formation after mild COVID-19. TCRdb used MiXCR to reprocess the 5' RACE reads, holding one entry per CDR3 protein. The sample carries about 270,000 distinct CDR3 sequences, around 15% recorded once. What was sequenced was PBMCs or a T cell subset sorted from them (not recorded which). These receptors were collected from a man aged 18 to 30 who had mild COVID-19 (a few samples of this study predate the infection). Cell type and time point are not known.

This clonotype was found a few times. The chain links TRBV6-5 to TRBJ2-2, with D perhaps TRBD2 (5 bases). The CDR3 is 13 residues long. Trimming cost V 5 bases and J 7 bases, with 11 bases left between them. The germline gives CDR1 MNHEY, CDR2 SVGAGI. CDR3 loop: CASSPGLHGELFF. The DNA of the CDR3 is TGTGCCAGCAGTCCCGGACTTCACGGGGAGCTGTTTTTT.

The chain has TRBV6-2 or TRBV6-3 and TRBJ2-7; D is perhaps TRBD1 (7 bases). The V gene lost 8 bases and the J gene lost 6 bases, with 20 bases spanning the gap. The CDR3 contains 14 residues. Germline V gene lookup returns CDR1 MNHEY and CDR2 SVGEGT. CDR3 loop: CASGETGRLREQYF. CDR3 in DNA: TGTGCCAGCGGCGAGACAGGGAGGCTACGCGAGCAGTACTTC.

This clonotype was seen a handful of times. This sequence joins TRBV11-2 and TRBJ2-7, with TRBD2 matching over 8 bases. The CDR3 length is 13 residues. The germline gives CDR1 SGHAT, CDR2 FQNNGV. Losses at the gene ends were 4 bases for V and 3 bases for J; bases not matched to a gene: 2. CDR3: CASSSREGYEQYF. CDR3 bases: TGTGCCAGCAGCTCTCGGGAGGGCTACGAGCAGTACTTC. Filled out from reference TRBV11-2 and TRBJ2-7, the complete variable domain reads EAGVAQSPRYKIIEKRQSVAFWCNPISGHATLYWYQQILGQGPKLLIQFQNNGVVDDSQLPKDRFSAERLKGVDSTLKIQPAKLEDSAVYLCASSSREGYEQYFGPGTRLTVT.

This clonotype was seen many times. The CDR3 protein is CASSPSGTGKFF. The DNA of the CDR3 is TGTGCCAGCAGCCCGAGCGGGACAGGGAAGTTCTTC. The rearrangement uses TRBV7-9 and TRBJ2-1; TRBD1 aligns across 9 bases. V was clipped by 5 bases and J by 14 bases; unmatched bases: 7. The CDR3 consists of 12 residues. Germline CDR1 SEHNR, CDR2 FQNEAQ (reference sequence).

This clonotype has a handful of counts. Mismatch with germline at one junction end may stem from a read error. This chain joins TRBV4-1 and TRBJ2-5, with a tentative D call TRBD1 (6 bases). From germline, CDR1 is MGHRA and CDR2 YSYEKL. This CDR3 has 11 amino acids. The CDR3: CASSRDTEVNF. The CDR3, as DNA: TGCGCCAGCAGTCGGGACACGGAGGTGAACTTC.

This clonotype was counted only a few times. The CDR3: CASSLRGTANSPLHF. The CDR3 coding sequence is TGTGCCAGCAGCCTTCGGGGGACTGCCAATTCACCCCTCCACTTT. The chain uses TRBV3-1 and TRBJ1-6, with D possibly matching TRBD1 (5 bases). Germline CDR1 and CDR2: LGHDT and YNNKEL (reference sequence). The CDR3 runs to 15 residues. V lost 4 bases and J 7 bases, leaving 14 bases between the germline ends.

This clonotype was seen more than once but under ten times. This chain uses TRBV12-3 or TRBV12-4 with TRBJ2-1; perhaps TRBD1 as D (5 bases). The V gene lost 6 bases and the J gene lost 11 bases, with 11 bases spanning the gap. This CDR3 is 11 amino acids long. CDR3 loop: CASRRQTQQFF. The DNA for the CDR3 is TGTGCCAGCAGACGACAGACCCAGCAGTTCTTC.

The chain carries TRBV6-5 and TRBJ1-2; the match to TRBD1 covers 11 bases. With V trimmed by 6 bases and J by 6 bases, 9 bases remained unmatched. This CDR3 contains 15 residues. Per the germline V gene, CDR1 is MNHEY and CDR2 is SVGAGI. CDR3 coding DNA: TGTGCCAGCAGGCCCAGGGACAGGGGGATAAATGGCTACACCTTC. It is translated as CASRPRDRGINGYTF.

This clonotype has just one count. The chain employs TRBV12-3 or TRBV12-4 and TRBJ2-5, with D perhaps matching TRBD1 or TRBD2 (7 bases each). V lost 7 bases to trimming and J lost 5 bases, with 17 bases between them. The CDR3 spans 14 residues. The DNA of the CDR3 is TGTGCCAGCACCCAGGGGGGGGCAGGTGAGACCCAGTACTTC. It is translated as CASTQGGAGETQYF.

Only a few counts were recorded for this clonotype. The DNA of the CDR3 is TGCGCCAGCAGCCAAGGGGTTTTTAATGAAAAACTGTTTTTT. It specifies CASSQGVFNEKLFF. V is TRBV4-3 and J is TRBJ1-4; D call uncertain. The length of the CDR3 is 14 residues. The germline V and J ends were trimmed by 1 base and 4 bases, with 7 bases remaining between them. Germline loops: CDR1 LGHNA, CDR2 YSLEER.

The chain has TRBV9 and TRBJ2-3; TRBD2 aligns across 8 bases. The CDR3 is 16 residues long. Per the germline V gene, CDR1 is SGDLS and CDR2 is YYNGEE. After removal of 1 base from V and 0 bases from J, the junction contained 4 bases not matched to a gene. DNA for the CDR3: TGTGCCAGCAGCGTATTCGTAGCGGGGAGCACAGATACGCAGTATTTT. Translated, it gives CASSVFVAGSTDTQYF.

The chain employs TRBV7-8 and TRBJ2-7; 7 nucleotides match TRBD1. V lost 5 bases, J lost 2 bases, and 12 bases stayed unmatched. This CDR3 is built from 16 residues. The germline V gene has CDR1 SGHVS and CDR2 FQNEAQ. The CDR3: CASSGRDGTETYEQYF. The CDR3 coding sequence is TGTGCCAGCAGCGGAAGGGACGGGACAGAGACCTACGAGCAGTACTTC.

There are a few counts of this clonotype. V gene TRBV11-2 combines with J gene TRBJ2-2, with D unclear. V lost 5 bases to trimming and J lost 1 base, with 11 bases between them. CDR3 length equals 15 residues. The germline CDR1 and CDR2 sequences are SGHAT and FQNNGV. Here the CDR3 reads CASSHGRMNTGELFF. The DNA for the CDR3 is TGTGCCAGCAGCCACGGACGGATGAACACCGGGGAGCTGTTTTTT.

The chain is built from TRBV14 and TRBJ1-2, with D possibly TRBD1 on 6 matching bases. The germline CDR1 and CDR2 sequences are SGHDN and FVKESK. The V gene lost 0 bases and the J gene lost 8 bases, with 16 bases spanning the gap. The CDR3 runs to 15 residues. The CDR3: CASSQEGQTDQGYTF. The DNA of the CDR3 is TGTGCCAGCAGCCAAGAAGGACAGACAGACCAAGGCTACACCTTC.

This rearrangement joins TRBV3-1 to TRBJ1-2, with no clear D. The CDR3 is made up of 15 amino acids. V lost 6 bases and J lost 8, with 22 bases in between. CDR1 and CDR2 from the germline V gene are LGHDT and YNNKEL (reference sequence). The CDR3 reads CASSRSVAATIGYTF. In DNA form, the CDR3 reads TGTGCCAGCAGTCGCAGTGTCGCCGCTACCATCGGCTACACCTTC.

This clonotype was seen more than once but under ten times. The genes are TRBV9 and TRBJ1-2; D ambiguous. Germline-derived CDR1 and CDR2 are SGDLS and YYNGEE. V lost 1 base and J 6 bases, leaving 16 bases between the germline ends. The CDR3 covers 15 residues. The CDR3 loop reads CASSVRGSRSHGYTF. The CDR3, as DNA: TGTGCCAGCAGCGTAAGAGGGAGCCGTTCCCATGGCTACACCTTC.

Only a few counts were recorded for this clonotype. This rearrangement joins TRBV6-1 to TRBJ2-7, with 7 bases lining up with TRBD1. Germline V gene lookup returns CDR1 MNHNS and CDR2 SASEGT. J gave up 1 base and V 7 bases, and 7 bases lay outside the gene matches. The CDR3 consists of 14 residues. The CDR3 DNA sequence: TGTGCCAGCATCGGCTGGGGACAGTCCTACGAGCAGTACGTC. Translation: CASIGWGQSYEQYV.

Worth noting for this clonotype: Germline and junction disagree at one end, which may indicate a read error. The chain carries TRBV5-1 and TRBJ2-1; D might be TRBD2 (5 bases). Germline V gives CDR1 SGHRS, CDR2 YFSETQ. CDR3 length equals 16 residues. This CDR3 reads CASSLALEGSYDEQFF. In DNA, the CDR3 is TGCGCCAGCAGCTTGGCCCTAGAGGGCTCCTACGATGAGCAGTTCTTC.

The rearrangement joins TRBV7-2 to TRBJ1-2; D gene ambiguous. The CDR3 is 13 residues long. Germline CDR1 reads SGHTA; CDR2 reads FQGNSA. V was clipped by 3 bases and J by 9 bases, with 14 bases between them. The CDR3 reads CASSFQPRYRYTF. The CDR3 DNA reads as TGTGCCAGCAGCTTTCAGCCTCGGTATCGCTACACCTTC.

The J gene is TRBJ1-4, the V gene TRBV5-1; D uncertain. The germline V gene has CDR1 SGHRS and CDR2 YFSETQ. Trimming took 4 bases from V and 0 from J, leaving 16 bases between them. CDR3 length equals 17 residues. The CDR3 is CASSLGTDFATNEKLFF. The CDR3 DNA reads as TGCGCCAGCAGCCTAGGAACAGACTTTGCAACTAATGAAAAACTGTTTTTT.